This TCR beta chain was recorded in a study of OX40 agonist ivuxolimab in advanced cancers. Here immunoSEQ multiplex PCR was the method, and the copy in TCRdb shows in-frame clones only, minus some. The sample lists fewer than 65,000 clones, 91% seen once, with about 4% in the top ten. The receptor was isolated from an adult with an advanced solid tumor such as melanoma, head and neck, liver or kidney cancer. Sequences were derived from CD4+ or CD8+ T cells sorted from blood, sampled in a trial of the OX40 agonist ivuxolimab.

Here the CDR3 reads CASTDPSGSRPYEQYF. The CDR3 region has the DNA TGTGCCAGCACCGATCCCTCCGGGAGCCGTCCTTACGAGCAGTACTTC. The chain has TRBV2 and TRBJ2-7; perhaps TRBD2 as D (6 bases). The CDR3 spans 16 residues. CDR1 SNHLY and CDR2 FYNNEI come from the germline V gene. With 7 bases removed from V and 4 bases from J, the gap between germline ends came to 23 bases.